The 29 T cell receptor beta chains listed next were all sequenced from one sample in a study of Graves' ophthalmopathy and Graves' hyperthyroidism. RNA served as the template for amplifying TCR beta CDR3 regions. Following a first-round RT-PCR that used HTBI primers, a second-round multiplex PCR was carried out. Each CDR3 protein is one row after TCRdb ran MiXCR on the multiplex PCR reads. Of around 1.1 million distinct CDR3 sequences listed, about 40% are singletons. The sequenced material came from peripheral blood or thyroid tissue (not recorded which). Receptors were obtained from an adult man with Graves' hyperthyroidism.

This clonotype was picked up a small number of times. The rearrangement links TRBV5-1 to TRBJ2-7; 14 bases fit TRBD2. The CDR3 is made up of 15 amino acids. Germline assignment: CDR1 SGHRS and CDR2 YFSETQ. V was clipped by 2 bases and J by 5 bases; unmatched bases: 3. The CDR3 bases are TGCGCCAGCAGCTTTGGGACTAGCGGGAGTGACGAGCAGTACTTC. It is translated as CASSFGTSGSDEQYF.

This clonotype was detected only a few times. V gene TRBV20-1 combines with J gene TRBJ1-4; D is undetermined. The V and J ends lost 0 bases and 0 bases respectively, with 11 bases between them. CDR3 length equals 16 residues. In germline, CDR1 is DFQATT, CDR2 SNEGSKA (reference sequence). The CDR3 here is CSARDPERSTNEKLFF. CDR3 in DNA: TGCAGTGCTAGAGATCCGGAGAGATCAACTAATGAAAAACTGTTTTTT.

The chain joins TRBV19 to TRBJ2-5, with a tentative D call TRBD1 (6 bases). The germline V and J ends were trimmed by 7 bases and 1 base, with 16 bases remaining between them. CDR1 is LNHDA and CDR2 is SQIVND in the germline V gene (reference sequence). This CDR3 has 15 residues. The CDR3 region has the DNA TGTGCCAGTACCAGCGGACAGAGGGGCCAAGAGACCCAGTACTTC. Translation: CASTSGQRGQETQYF.

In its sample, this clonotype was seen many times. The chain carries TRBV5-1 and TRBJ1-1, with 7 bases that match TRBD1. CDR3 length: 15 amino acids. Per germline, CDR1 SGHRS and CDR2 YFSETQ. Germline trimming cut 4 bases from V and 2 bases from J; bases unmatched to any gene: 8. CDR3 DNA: TGCGCCAGCAGCGTCATACAGGGGACCAACACTGAAGCTTTCTTT. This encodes CASSVIQGTNTEAFF.

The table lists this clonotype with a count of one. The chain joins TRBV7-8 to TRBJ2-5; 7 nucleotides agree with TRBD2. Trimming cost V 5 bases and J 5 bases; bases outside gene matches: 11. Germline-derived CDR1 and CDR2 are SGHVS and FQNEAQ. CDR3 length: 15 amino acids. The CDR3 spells CASSVGAGWGETQYF. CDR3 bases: TGTGCCAGCAGCGTAGGAGCGGGGTGGGGGGAGACCCAGTACTTC. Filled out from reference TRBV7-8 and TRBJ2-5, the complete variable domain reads GAGVSQSPRYKVAKRGQDVALRCDPISGHVSLFWYQQALGQGPEFLTYFQNEAQLDKSGLPSDRFFAERPEGSVSTLKIQRTQQEDSAVYLCASSVGAGWGETQYFGPGTRLLVL.

CDR3 bases: TGTGCCATCAGAGACAGGGAGGATCAGTACTTC. Translating it yields CAIRDREDQYF. J is TRBJ2-7 and V is TRBV10-3; D might be TRBD1 (7 bases). This CDR3 spans 11 amino acids. CDR1 and CDR2 from the germline V gene are ENHRY and SYGVKD. Between the trimmed V and J ends, which lost 6 bases and 10 bases, there was a span of 13 bases.

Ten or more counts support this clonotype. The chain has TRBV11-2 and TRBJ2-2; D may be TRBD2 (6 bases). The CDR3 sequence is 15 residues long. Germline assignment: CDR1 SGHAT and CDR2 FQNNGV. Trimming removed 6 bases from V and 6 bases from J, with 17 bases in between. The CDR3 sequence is CASRPGLLGPGELFF. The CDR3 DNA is TGTGCCAGCAGGCCGGGACTCCTGGGCCCCGGGGAGCTGTTTTTT.

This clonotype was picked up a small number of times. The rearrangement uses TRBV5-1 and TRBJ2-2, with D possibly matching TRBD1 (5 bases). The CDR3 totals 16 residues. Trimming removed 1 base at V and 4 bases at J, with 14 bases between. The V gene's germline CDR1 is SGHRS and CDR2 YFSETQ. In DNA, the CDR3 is TGCGCCAGCAGCTTGATTGTCGTCCAGGGCACCGGGGAGCTGTTTTTT. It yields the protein CASSLIVVQGTGELFF.

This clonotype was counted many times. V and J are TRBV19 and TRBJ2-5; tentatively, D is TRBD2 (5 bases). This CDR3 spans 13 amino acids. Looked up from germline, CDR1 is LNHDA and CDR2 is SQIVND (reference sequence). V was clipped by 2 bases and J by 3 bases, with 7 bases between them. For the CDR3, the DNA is TGTGCCAGTAGTATAAACGGGAAAGAGACCCAGTACTTC. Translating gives CASSINGKETQYF.

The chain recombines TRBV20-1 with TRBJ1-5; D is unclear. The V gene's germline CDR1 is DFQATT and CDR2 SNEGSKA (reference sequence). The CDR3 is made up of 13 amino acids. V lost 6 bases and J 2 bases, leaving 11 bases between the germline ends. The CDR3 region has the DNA TGCAGTGCCCGGACCCAGGGCAATCAGCCCCAGCATTTT. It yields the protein CSARTQGNQPQHF.

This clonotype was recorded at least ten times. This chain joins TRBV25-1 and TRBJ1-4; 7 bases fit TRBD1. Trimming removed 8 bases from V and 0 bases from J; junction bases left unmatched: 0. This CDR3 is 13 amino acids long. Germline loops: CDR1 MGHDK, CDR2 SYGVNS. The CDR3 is CASGTATNEKLFF. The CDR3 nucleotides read TGTGCCAGCGGGACAGCAACTAATGAAAAACTGTTTTTT.

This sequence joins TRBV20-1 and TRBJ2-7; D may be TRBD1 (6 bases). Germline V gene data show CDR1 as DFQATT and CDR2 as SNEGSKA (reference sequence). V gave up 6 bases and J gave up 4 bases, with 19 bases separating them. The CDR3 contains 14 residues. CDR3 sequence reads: CSAPPAGVGYEQYF. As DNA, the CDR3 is TGCAGTGCCCCCCCGGCAGGGGTCGGATACGAGCAGTACTTC.

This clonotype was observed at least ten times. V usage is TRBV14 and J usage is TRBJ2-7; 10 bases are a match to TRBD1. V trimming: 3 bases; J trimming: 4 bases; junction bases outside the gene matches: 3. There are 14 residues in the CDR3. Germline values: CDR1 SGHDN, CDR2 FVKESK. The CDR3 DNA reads TGTGCCAGCAGCCACCGGGACAGGGGTTACGAGCAGTACTTC. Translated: CASSHRDRGYEQYF.

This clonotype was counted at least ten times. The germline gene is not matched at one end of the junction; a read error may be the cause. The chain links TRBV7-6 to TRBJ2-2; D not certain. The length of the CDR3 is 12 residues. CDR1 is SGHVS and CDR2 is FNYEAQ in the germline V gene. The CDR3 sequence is CASSLSVGELFF. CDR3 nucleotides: TGTGCCAGCAGCTTAAGTGTTGGGGAACTGTTTTTT.

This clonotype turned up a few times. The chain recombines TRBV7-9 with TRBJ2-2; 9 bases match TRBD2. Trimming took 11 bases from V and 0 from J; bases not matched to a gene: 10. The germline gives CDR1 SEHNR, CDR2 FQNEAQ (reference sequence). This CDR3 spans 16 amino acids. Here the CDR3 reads CACNLEREANTGELFF. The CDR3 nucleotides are TGTGCCTGCAACCTAGAGCGGGAGGCGAACACCGGGGAGCTGTTTTTT.

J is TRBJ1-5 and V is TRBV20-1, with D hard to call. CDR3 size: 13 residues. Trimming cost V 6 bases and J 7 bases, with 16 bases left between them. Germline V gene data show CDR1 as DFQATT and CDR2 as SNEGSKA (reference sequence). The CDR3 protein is CSAPGLGGQPQHF. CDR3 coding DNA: TGCAGTGCCCCCGGGCTAGGCGGGCAGCCCCAGCATTTT.

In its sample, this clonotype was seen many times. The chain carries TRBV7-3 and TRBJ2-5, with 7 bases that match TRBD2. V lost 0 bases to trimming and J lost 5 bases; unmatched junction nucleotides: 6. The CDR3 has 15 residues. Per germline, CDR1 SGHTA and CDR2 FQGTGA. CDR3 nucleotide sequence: TGTGCCAGCAGCTTAACGGCGGGAGAGTGGGAGACCCAGTACTTC. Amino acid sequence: CASSLTAGEWETQYF.

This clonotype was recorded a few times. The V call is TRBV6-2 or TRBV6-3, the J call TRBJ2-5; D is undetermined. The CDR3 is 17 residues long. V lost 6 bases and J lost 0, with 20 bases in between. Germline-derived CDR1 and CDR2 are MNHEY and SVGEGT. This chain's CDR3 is CASRAEGLRADQETQYF. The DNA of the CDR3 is TGTGCCAGCAGGGCAGAAGGGTTAAGGGCGGACCAAGAGACCCAGTACTTC.

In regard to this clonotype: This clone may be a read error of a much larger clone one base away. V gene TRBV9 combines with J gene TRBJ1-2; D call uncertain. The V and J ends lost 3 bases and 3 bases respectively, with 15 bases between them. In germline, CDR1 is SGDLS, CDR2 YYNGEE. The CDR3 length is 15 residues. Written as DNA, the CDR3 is TGTGCCAGCAGCGAGGCCCCCGTGGTGGACTATGGCTACACCTTC. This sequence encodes CASSEAPVVDYGYTF.

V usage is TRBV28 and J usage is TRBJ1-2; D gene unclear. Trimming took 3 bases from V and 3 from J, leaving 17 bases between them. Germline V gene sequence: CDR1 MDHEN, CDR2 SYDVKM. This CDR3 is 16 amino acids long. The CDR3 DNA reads TGTGCCAGCAGTTTCGCCAGGCCCCCGTCGGACTATGGCTACACCTTC. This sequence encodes CASSFARPPSDYGYTF.

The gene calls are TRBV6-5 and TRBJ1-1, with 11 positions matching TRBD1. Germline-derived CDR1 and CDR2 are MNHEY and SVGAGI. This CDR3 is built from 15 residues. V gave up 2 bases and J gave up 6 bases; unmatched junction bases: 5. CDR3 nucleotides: TGTGCCAGCAGTTACGGACAGGGGGCCGTCGCTGAAGCTTTCTTT. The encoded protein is CASSYGQGAVAEAFF.

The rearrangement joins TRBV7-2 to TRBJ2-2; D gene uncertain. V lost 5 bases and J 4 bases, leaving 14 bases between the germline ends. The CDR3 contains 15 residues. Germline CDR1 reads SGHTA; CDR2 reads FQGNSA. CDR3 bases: TGTGCCAGCAGCCCAGCCCCTCCAAGCACCGGGGAGCTGTTTTTT. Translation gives CASSPAPPSTGELFF.

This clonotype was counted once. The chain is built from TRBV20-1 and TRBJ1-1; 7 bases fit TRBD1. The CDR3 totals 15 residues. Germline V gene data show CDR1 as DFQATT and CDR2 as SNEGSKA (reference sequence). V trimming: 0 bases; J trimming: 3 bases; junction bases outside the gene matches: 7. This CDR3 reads CSARDQGGEDTEAFF. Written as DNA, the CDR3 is TGCAGTGCTAGAGACCAGGGGGGAGAAGACACTGAAGCTTTCTTT.

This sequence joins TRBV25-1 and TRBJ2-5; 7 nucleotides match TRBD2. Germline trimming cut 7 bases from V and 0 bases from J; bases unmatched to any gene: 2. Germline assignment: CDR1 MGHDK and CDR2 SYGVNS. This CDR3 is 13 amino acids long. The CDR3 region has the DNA TGTGCCAGCACAGCGGGATACCAAGAGACCCAGTACTTC. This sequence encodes CASTAGYQETQYF.

DNA for the CDR3: TGTGCCCGGGCAGCTAGTCGGCAAGAGACCCAGTACTTC. Amino acids: CARAASRQETQYF. V is TRBV7-2 and J is TRBJ2-5, with D unresolved. V was cut by 11 bases and J by 2 bases, with 15 bases left in between. This CDR3 has 13 amino acids. The germline V gene encodes CDR1 SGHTA and CDR2 FQGNSA.

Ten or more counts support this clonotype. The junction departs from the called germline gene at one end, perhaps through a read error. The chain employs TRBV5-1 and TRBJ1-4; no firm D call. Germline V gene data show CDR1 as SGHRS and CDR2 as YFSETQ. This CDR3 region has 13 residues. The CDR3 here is CASSLDGDEKLFF. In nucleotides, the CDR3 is TGTGCCAGCAGCTTAGACGGTGATGAAAAACTGTTTTTT.

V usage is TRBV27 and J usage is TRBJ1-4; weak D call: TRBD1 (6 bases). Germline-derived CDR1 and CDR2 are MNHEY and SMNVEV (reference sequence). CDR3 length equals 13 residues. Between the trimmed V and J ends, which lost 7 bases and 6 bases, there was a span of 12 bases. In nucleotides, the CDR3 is TGTGCCAGCACCCGGGGGGGCGATGAAAAACTGTTTTTT. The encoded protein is CASTRGGDEKLFF.

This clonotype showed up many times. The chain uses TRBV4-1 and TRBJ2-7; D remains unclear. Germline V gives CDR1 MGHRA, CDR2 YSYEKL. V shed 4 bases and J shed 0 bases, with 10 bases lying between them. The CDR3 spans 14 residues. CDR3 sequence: CASSPRPFSYEQYF. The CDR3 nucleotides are TGCGCCAGCAGCCCGCGTCCGTTCTCCTACGAGCAGTACTTC.

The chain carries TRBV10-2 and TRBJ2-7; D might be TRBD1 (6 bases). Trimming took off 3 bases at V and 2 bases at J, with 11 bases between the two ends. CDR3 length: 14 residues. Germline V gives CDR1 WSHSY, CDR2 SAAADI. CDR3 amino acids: CASSDQGSTYEQYF. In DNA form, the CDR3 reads TGCGCCAGCAGTGATCAGGGGTCAACCTACGAGCAGTACTTC.